The sequence of this T cell receptor beta chain was determined in a study of blood T cells in healthy people across ages. Notes on the study in general: Older individuals had lower TCR beta diversity per million T cells (the decline was roughly linear).

A word on this clonotype: Its antigen is currently unknown.

The CDR3 has 12 amino acids. With 6 bases removed from V and 3 bases from J, the gap between germline ends came to 8 bases. Germline V gene sequence: CDR1 MNHNY, CDR2 SVGAGI (reference sequence). The people who gave samples were healthy Caucasians from Russia, aged roughly 6 to 90. Staff drew around 10 milliliters of peripheral blood from each donor. The second PCR ran about 6 to 11 cycles with a sample-barcoded 5' primer and J-beta primers. One entry per CDR3 protein results from TCRdb running MiXCR on the 5' RACE reads. The sample contains 600,000 to 900,000 distinct CDR3 sequences, roughly 24% of which appear only once. The sample was also reused in another study, on T cells of mothers and their children. That report notes: Overlap ran slightly, non-significantly higher for related than unrelated mother-child pairs.

The receptor's source is a boy younger than 18 in good health. The J gene is TRBJ1-2, the V gene TRBV6-6; D ambiguous. The material sequenced was blood. The CDR3 region has the DNA TGTGCCAGCAGAAGGACCCACTATGGCTACACCTTC. Protein sequence: CASRRTHYGYTF.